This TCR beta chain is drawn from a study of blood T cell repertoires in COVID-19. Authors' data handling: Counts of nucleated cells, estimated from reference gene primer amplification, were obtained. Data came from immunoSEQ multiplex PCR; TCRdb stores just in-frame clones and leaves some out. V, J and clone size reflect that table, while D and trimming were determined from the DNA. Altogether over 300,000 clones are present, about 83% being singletons, with the ten largest covering approximately 1.5%. The CDR3 runs to 13 residues. Germline V gives CDR1 SSHAT, CDR2 FNYEAQ (reference sequence). As concerns this clone: The junction departs from the called germline gene at one end, perhaps through a read error.

V is TRBV7-7 and J is TRBJ2-1; D is possibly TRBD1 (6 bases). The sample was peripheral blood. This TCR came from a woman between 50 and 59 years old with acute or convalescent COVID-19. CDR3 sequence: CASSPTGKNEQFF. CDR3 bases: TGTGCTAGCAGCCCCACAGGGAAGAATGAGCAGTTCTTC.